The clone carrying this T cell receptor beta chain was seen a few times. Its antigen is unidentified. The sample belongs to a study of T cells after yellow fever vaccination. TCRdb reprocessed the 5' RACE reads with MiXCR, giving one entry per CDR3 protein. The sample consists of 250,000 to 350,000 distinct CDR3 sequences, 3.5% to 4.5% of them appearing once. The V gene lost 8 bases and the J gene lost 5 bases, with 19 bases spanning the gap. The CDR3 has 14 residues. Overall study results and limits: Booster samples showed a return of most primary-vaccination clones (roughly 96% CD4, 88% CD8). FACS-sorted repertoires might harbor abundant contaminating clonotypes from the bulk population. It was the secondary response that reached its peak faster, day 5 versus 15, but it was weaker.

The source is a man aged 18 to 30 who received the YFV17D yellow fever vaccine. The source material was PBMCs, sampled 15 days after the yellow fever booster vaccination. The V and J genes are TRBV12-3 or TRBV12-4 and TRBJ2-7; possible D gene TRBD1, 6 bases. The CDR3 nucleotides are TGTGCCAGCGGTAGAGGTACAGGGACCAACGAGCAGTACTTC. As protein: CASGRGTGTNEQYF.